This T cell receptor beta chain was recovered during a study of shared clonotypes between healthy human individuals. The CDR3 consists of 15 residues. Unmatched junction bases numbered 7, after V lost 4 bases and J lost 4 bases. Germline V gene data show CDR1 as SQVTM and CDR2 as ANQGSEA. The donors, healthy adults who were HIV-negative, had experienced no recent acute infections or vaccinations. The study drew all its donors from Caucasian adults living in Nashville, Tennessee. Comments on this clone: Its specificity is not known.

Study-level findings and limits: Non-shared clonotypes had lower generation probabilities than clonotypes shared by all four sorted-subset donors. It was expected that sequencing depth would affect clonotype sharing among donors.

The assay was immunoSEQ multiplex PCR, and TCRdb's table has in-frame clones only and misses some. Of roughly 2,300,000 clones listed, roughly 92% are singletons. This TCR was recovered from a man younger than 35 in good health. Some clones in this sample may be carry-over from other donors' samples. The chain employs TRBV29-1 and TRBJ2-2, with TRBD2 identical over 9 bases. Sequences were obtained from naive CD4+ T cells from PBMCs. Specified subset: CD45RA+ positively selected. In DNA form, the CDR3 reads TGCAGCGTTGCCCCCGCGGGAGGGTTCACCGGGGAGCTGTTTTTT. This codes for CSVAPAGGFTGELFF.